A selection of T cell receptor beta chains follows, all from one sample in a study of blood T cell repertoires in COVID-19. Sequencing was performed with immunoSEQ multiplex PCR; in TCRdb, only in-frame clones are kept and a portion is missing. Among under 300,000 clones listed, about 84% were seen once. The sample taken for sequencing was peripheral blood. The receptors derive from a man aged 80 or over with acute or convalescent COVID-19. CDR3s include the opening cysteine and the closing phenylalanine or tryptophan. The D gene is left open where the match is weak. For some rows the clone size is stated as once, few or many, or as a class when expanded; others skip it.

d_call	clone_size	j_call	cdr3_length	v_call	cdr3_aa	cdr3_nt
NA	NA	TRBJ1-2	13	TRBV5-4	CASSSAGYVGYTF	TGTGCCAGCAGCTCGGCGGGGTATGTTGGCTACACCTTC
NA	NA	TRBJ1-2	14	TRBV5-1	CASSQPGATYGYTF	TGCGCCAGTTCTCAACCGGGAGCTACCTATGGCTACACCTTC
NA	NA	TRBJ1-3	15	TRBV6-6	CASSYGQNSGNTIYF	TGTGCCAGCAGCTACGGACAGAACTCTGGAAACACCATATATTTT
TRBD2	NA	TRBJ2-7	15	TRBV7-6	CASSLGLAGGYEQYF	TGTGCCAGCAGCTTAGGTCTGGCGGGAGGTTACGAGCAGTACTTC
TRBD2	once	TRBJ2-3	17	TRBV28	CASSPTPRGVGGDTQYF	TGTGCCAGCAGTCCAACCCCGCGGGGGGTGGGAGGAGATACGCAGTATTTT
TRBD2	NA	TRBJ2-7	16	TRBV5-1	CASSLTSGRATYEQYF	TGCGCCAGCAGCTTGACTAGCGGGAGGGCCACCTACGAGCAGTACTTC
TRBD1	few	TRBJ1-2	16	TRBV4-3	CASSQMAGQGNYGYTF	TGCGCCAGCAGCCAAATGGCGGGACAGGGGAACTATGGCTACACCTTC
TRBD1	NA	TRBJ1-6	16	TRBV3-1/TRBV3-2	CASSETGGLHNSPLHF	TGTGCCAGCAGCGAAACAGGGGGCCTTCATAATTCACCCCTCCACTTT
TRBD2	NA	TRBJ2-7	17	TRBV3-1/TRBV3-2	CASSQRRAGGSLYEQYF	TGTGCCAGCAGCCAGAGACGGGCGGGCGGGAGCCTCTACGAGCAGTACTTC
NA	NA	TRBJ1-4	14	TRBV28	CASSLGSRDEKLFF	TGTGCCAGCAGTCTTGGATCCAGGGATGAAAAACTGTTTTTT
TRBD1	NA	TRBJ1-3	15	TRBV5-1	CASSSQQGVGNTIYF	TGCGCCAGCAGCTCCCAACAGGGGGTTGGAAACACCATATATTTT
TRBD1	NA	TRBJ1-4	15	TRBV6-5	CASSARGLTNEKLFF	TGTGCCAGCAGCGCCAGGGGGCTGACTAATGAAAAACTGTTTTTT
NA	NA	TRBJ1-6	12	TRBV28	CASSPQPSFFHF	TGTGCCAGCAGCCCACAACCATCGTTCTTCCACTTT
TRBD1	NA	TRBJ2-3	14	TRBV5-1	CASKTGGTTDTQYF	TGCGCCAGCAAGACAGGGGGCACGACAGATACGCAGTATTTT
NA	NA	TRBJ1-2	14	TRBV6-2/TRBV6-3	CASSYFTGNYGYTF	TGTGCCAGCAGTTACTTTACAGGGAACTATGGCTACACCTTC
NA	NA	TRBJ2-7	14	TRBV7-9	CASSPPGGRFEQYF	TGTGCCAGCAGCCCCCCTGGCGGTAGATTCGAGCAGTACTTC
TRBD2	NA	TRBJ2-5	17	TRBV15	CATSRGDSGGAGETQYF	TGTGCCACCAGCAGAGGAGACAGCGGGGGGGCAGGGGAGACCCAGTACTTC
NA	NA	TRBJ1-1	14	TRBV2	CASSGGGRNTEAFF	TGTGCCAGCAGTGGGGGCGGCCGGAACACTGAAGCTTTCTTT
TRBD1	NA	TRBJ1-2	15	TRBV28	CASSSLRRGLYGYTF	TGTGCCAGCAGCTCCCTCAGAAGGGGGCTTTATGGCTACACCTTC
TRBD1	NA	TRBJ1-5	14	TRBV2	CASSPTGRDQPQHF	TGTGCCAGCAGTCCGACAGGGCGTGATCAGCCCCAGCATTTT
TRBD1	NA	TRBJ1-1	14	TRBV28	CARNGTGERDEAFF	TGTGCCAGGAATGGGACAGGGGAAAGGGATGAAGCTTTCTTT
NA	NA	TRBJ1-5	15	TRBV7-6	CASSLGLGSNQPQHF	TGTGCCAGCAGCTTAGGTCTAGGCAGCAATCAGCCCCAGCATTTT
TRBD2	once	TRBJ2-7	15	TRBV27	CASSKTSGSSYEQYF	TGTGCCAGCAGTAAGACTAGCGGGAGCTCCTACGAGCAGTACTTC
NA	NA	TRBJ2-5	15	TRBV5-1	CASSLAEIASETQYF	TGCGCCAGCAGCTTGGCAGAGATAGCTAGCGAGACCCAGTACTTC
NA	NA	TRBJ1-1	12	TRBV12-3/TRBV12-4	CASSFRRGEAFF	TGTGCCAGCAGTTTCAGACGGGGTGAAGCTTTCTTT
NA	NA	TRBJ2-7	14	TRBV6-6	CASTLDGVEYEQYF	TGTGCCAGCACCCTTGACGGGGTGGAATACGAGCAGTACTTC
NA	NA	TRBJ1-6	14	TRBV5-5	CASSLALFNSPLHF	TGTGCCAGCAGCTTGGCCCTCTTCAATTCACCCCTCCACTTT
NA	once	TRBJ1-1	10	TRBV29-1	CSTGNTEAFF	TGCAGCACTGGGAACACTGAAGCTTTCTTT
NA	NA	TRBJ1-5	13	TRBV6-5	CASSYGGNQPQHF	TGTGCCAGCAGTTACGGCGGGAATCAGCCCCAGCATTTT
TRBD2	NA	TRBJ2-1	14	TRBV19	CASSIELAGGPGVF	TGTGCCAGTAGTATAGAACTAGCGGGGGGGCCAGGGGTCTTC
NA	NA	TRBJ1-5	13	TRBV5-6	CASSLTGGQPQHF	TGTGCCAGCAGCTTGACGGGTGGACAGCCCCAGCATTTT
NA	NA	TRBJ2-1	15	TRBV24-1	CATSGRQGLYNEQFF	TGTGCCACCAGTGGCCGCCAGGGGTTATACAATGAGCAGTTCTTC
NA	NA	TRBJ2-7	12	TRBV7-3	CASSVGAGEQYF	TGTGCCAGCAGCGTAGGGGCCGGCGAGCAGTACTTC
TRBD2	once	TRBJ2-7	14	TRBV19	CASSSRGLASEQYF	TGTGCCAGTAGTTCCCGGGGACTAGCGAGTGAGCAGTACTTC
NA	NA	TRBJ2-3	16	TRBV5-1	CASSSGHTGGTDTQYF	TGCGCCAGCAGCTCCGGGCATACCGGGGGCACAGATACGCAGTATTTT
NA	once	TRBJ1-1	14	TRBV3-1/TRBV3-2	CASSQDIRVAEAFF	TGTGCCAGCAGCCAAGATATACGGGTGGCTGAAGCTTTCTTT
TRBD1	once	TRBJ2-1	16	TRBV15	CATAKGQGSGYDEQFF	TGTGCCACCGCAAAAGGACAGGGATCCGGATACGATGAGCAGTTCTTC
NA	NA	TRBJ2-2	15	TRBV5-1	CASSPGLMGSGELFF	TGCGCCAGCAGCCCTGGTTTGATGGGCAGCGGGGAGCTGTTTTTT
NA	NA	TRBJ1-2	14	TRBV25-1	CASSRNPTGIGYTF	TGTGCCAGCAGTAGGAACCCCACCGGGATCGGCTACACCTTC
NA	NA	TRBJ1-2	16	TRBV18	CASSPPSSIANYGYTF	TGTGCCAGCTCACCACCGAGCTCCATAGCTAACTATGGCTACACCTTC
TRBD1	NA	TRBJ2-7	16	TRBV6-5	CASSYSRTGGSYEQYF	TGTGCCAGCAGTTACAGCCGGACAGGGGGGTCCTACGAGCAGTACTTC
NA	NA	TRBJ1-4	15	TRBV7-3	CASSLTGGANEKLFF	TGTGCCAGCAGCTTAACAGGGGGGGCTAATGAAAAACTGTTTTTT
TRBD1	NA	TRBJ2-7	14	TRBV4-1	CASSLGTVSYEQYF	TGCGCCAGCAGCCTGGGGACAGTCTCCTACGAGCAGTACTTC
TRBD2	NA	TRBJ2-2	18	TRBV6-4	CASSDSPGLAGGPGELFF	TGTGCCAGCAGTGACTCTCCCGGACTAGCGGGGGGACCCGGGGAGCTGTTTTTT
TRBD1	NA	TRBJ1-6	17	TRBV19	CASSTPTGGMYNSPLHF	TGTGCCAGTAGTACCCCGACAGGGGGCATGTATAATTCACCCCTCCACTTT
NA	NA	TRBJ2-7	12	TRBV10-1	CALPGHTYEQYF	TGCGCCTTACCGGGACACACCTACGAGCAGTACTTC
NA	NA	TRBJ2-7	12	TRBV19	CASSHTGHEQYF	TGTGCCAGTAGTCATACAGGGCACGAGCAGTACTTC
NA	NA	TRBJ2-3	12	TRBV4-3	CASSQDSGTQYF	TGCGCCAGCAGCCAAGATTCCGGTACGCAGTATTTT